Shown below are 17 T cell receptor beta chains from a single sample sequenced in a study of T cell responses to AZD1222 COVID-19 vaccine. Generated by immunoSEQ multiplex PCR, the TCRdb table keeps only in-frame clones and is missing some. The sample contains 65,000 to 100,000 clones, 80% to 95% of which appear only once. The source material was peripheral blood, sampled 28 days after the second AZD1222 dose. The receptors were sampled from an adult who received the AZD1222 COVID-19 vaccine.

The CDR3 spells CASSAGTSGVYEQYF. The CDR3 DNA reads TGTGCCAGCAGCGCAGGGACTAGCGGGGTCTACGAGCAGTACTTC. This chain joins TRBV7-3 and TRBJ2-7; TRBD2 agrees at 13 bases. In germline, CDR1 is SGHTA, CDR2 FQGTGA. The CDR3 loop spans 15 amino acids. Trimming took 5 bases from V and 3 from J; bases not matched to a gene: 4.

This clone appeared once. CDR3 protein: CATSGTGNYEQYF. CDR3 coding DNA: TGTGCCACCAGCGGGACAGGGAACTACGAGCAGTACTTC. The chain joins TRBV24-1 to TRBJ2-7; TRBD1 matches 9 bases. V lost 7 bases, J lost 3 bases, and 3 bases stayed unmatched. Germline V CDR1 and CDR2: KGHDR, SFDVKD. The CDR3 sequence is 13 residues long.

This chain connects TRBV28 to TRBJ2-3; possibly TRBD2 for D (5 bases). V lost 5 bases, J lost 5 bases, and 14 bases lay in between. The CDR3 consists of 14 residues. CDR1 and CDR2 from the germline V gene are MDHEN and SYDVKM. Here the CDR3 DNA reads TGTGCCAGCAGTAGGCGGGTTGCGATAGATACGCAGTATTTT. Amino acids: CASSRRVAIDTQYF.

The rearrangement links TRBV28 to TRBJ1-5; D not resolved. This CDR3 has 13 residues. V shed 2 bases and J shed 4 bases, with 6 bases lying between them. In germline, CDR1 is MDHEN, CDR2 SYDVKM. CDR3 amino acids: CASSLMGNQPQHF. The DNA for the CDR3 is TGTGCCAGCAGTTTAATGGGGAATCAGCCCCAGCATTTT.

This chain joins TRBV4-2 and TRBJ1-1; unclear D gene. Trimming shortened V by 0 bases and J by 0 bases, and 8 bases separated the two germline ends. The CDR3 runs to 15 residues. Germline V lookup: CDR1 LGHNA, CDR2 YNFKEQ. Here the CDR3 DNA reads TGTGCCAGCAGCCAAGATCCCAACCTGAACACTGAAGCTTTCTTT. Translated: CASSQDPNLNTEAFF.

The chain joins TRBV19 to TRBJ2-1; no clear D gene. The CDR3 consists of 14 residues. Per the germline V gene, CDR1 is LNHDA and CDR2 is SQIVND (reference sequence). The germline V and J ends were trimmed by 2 bases and 6 bases, with 11 bases remaining between them. CDR3 sequence reads: CASSIRQISNEQFF. The CDR3 DNA sequence: TGTGCCAGTAGTATACGTCAGATTTCCAATGAGCAGTTCTTC.

The gene calls are TRBV12-3 or TRBV12-4 and TRBJ1-1; D is unclear. V lost 4 bases and J lost 0, with 6 bases in between. The CDR3 is made up of 13 amino acids. This CDR3 reads CASSSDLNTEAFF. CDR3 bases: TGTGCCAGCAGTTCAGACCTGAACACTGAAGCTTTCTTT.

The gene calls are TRBV5-8 and TRBJ1-1; 7 positions match TRBD1. Germline-derived CDR1 and CDR2 are SGHTS and YDEGEE. The ends lost 5 bases at V and 0 bases at J; junction bases unmatched: 7. The CDR3 length is 15 residues. In nucleotides, the CDR3 is TGTGCCAGCAGACCGAGACAGGGAATGAACACTGAAGCTTTCTTT. This sequence encodes CASRPRQGMNTEAFF. The whole variable domain, remainder taken from reference TRBV5-8 and TRBJ1-1, is EAGVTQSPTHLIKTRGQQATLRCSPISGHTSVYWYQQALGLGLQFLLWYDEGEERNRGNFPPRFSGRQFPNYSSELNVNALELEDSALYLCASRPRQGMNTEAFFGQGTRLTVV.

This chain joins TRBV27 and TRBJ1-1; no firm D call. The CDR3 has 13 residues. V was trimmed by 11 bases and J by 1 base, leaving 14 bases between them. Germline CDR1 MNHEY, CDR2 SMNVEV (reference sequence). Here the CDR3 reads CASSREGNTEAFF. CDR3 DNA: TGTGCCTCCTCGCGGGAGGGGAACACTGAAGCTTTCTTT.

This CDR3 reads CASSLLQGSHEQYF. The CDR3 DNA follows: TGTGCCAGCAGCTTGTTACAGGGGTCCCACGAGCAGTACTTC. The rearrangement links TRBV5-4 to TRBJ2-7; 7 positions match TRBD1. The V and J ends lost 1 base and 5 bases, in that order; junction bases with no gene match: 6. Germline lookup yields CDR1 SGHNT and CDR2 YYREEE (reference sequence). This CDR3 has 14 amino acids.

This chain links TRBV11-3 with TRBJ2-6; 7 bases match TRBD1. J was trimmed by 0 bases and V by 5 bases; bases with no gene match: 7. Germline CDR1 and CDR2: SGHNT and YENEEA. This CDR3 is 17 amino acids long. DNA of the CDR3: TGTGCCAGCAGCGCAGGGGGTGATAGCTCTGGGGCCAACGTCCTGACTTTC. As protein: CASSAGGDSSGANVLTF.

The chain carries TRBV11-1 and TRBJ2-1; possibly TRBD1 for D (6 bases). The CDR3 covers 15 residues. The germline V gene encodes CDR1 SGHAT and CDR2 FQDESV (reference sequence). Trimming stripped 4 bases from V and 0 bases from J, with 10 bases between. The CDR3 here is CASSYQGSSYNEQFF. CDR3 in DNA: TGTGCCAGCAGCTACCAGGGGAGCTCCTACAATGAGCAGTTCTTC.

This chain uses TRBV5-1 with TRBJ2-1; possible D gene TRBD2, 6 bases. The CDR3 extends over 14 amino acids. The ends were cut back, 3 bases at V and 4 bases at J, with 11 bases in the middle. The germline gives CDR1 SGHRS, CDR2 YFSETQ. The CDR3, as DNA: TGCGCCAGCAGCTCGGGACTTCCTTACAATGAGCAGTTCTTC. This sequence encodes CASSSGLPYNEQFF. The full variable domain, in which reference TRBV5-1 and TRBJ2-1 provide the parts outside the CDR3, is KAGVTQTPRYLIKTRGQQVTLSCSPISGHRSVSWYQQTPGQGLQFLFEYFSETQRNKGNFPGRFSGRQFSNSRSEMNVSTLELGDSALYLCASSSGLPYNEQFFGPGTRLTVL.

The DNA for the CDR3 is TGTGCCATCAGTGAACTGGGAGCGGTCGAGCAGTACTTC. Translated: CAISELGAVEQYF. V gene TRBV10-3 combines with J gene TRBJ2-7, with a possible D match to TRBD2 (5 bases). Germline CDR1 and CDR2: ENHRY and SYGVKD. Trimming shortened V by 3 bases and J by 6 bases, and 12 bases separated the two germline ends. The CDR3 length is 13 residues.

V is TRBV3-1 (or the pseudogene TRBV3-2) and J is TRBJ2-7, with D maybe TRBD1 (6 bases). The germline gives CDR1 LGHDT, CDR2 YNNKEL (reference sequence). This CDR3 spans 14 amino acids. V lost 2 bases, J lost 2 bases, and 10 bases lay in between. The CDR3 DNA is TGTGCCAGCAGCCAACCGGACAGTCCCTACGAGCAGTACTTC. Encoded protein: CASSQPDSPYEQYF.

The chain couples TRBV29-1 to TRBJ2-1; 9 nucleotides agree with TRBD2. The CDR3 spans 17 residues. The J segment lost 3 bases and the V segment lost 0 bases, leaving 9 bases of the junction unmatched. Looked up from germline, CDR1 is SQVTM and CDR2 is ANQGSEA. The CDR3, as DNA: TGCAGCGTTGAAGATCTCCCTAGCGGGGCATTCTACAATGAGCAGTTCTTC. It is translated as CSVEDLPSGAFYNEQFF.

The chain recombines TRBV15 with TRBJ1-5; 7 nucleotides line up with TRBD1. With 4 bases clipped from V and 5 bases from J, the junction kept 11 bases outside the gene matches. Germline assignment: CDR1 LNHNV and CDR2 YYDKDF (reference sequence). CDR3 length: 16 residues. The DNA for the CDR3 is TGTGCCACCAGCAATAGTAAGACAGGGAGATATCAGCCCCAGCATTTT. Protein: CATSNSKTGRYQPQHF.